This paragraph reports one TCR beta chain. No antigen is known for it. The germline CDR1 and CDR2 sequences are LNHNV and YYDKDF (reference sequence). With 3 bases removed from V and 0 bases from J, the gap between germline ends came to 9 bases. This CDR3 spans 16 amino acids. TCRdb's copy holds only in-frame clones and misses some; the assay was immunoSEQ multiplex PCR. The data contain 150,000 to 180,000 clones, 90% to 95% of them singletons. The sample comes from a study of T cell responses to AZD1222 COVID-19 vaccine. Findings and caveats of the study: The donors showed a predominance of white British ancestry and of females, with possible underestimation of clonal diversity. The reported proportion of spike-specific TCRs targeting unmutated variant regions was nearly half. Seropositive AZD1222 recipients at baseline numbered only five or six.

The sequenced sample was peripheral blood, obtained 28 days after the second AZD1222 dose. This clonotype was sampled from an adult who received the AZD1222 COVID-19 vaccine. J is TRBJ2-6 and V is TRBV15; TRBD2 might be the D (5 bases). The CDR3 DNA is TGTGCCACCAGCAGGGACTCCGGCTCTGGGGCCAACGTCCTGACTTTC. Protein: CATSRDSGSGANVLTF.